The entry that follows covers one T cell receptor beta chain sequence. Its cognate antigen is unknown. From the second PCR step, alpha and beta chains were amplified apart. CD8 T cells were positively selected from what remained after CD4 positive selection. Both TRBC1 and TRBC2 were covered by a beta constant-region primer of two equimolar oligonucleotides. Ligated cDNA was amplified by four rounds of PCR with nested alpha and beta constant-region primers and SP2. TCRdb ran MiXCR on the UMI-ligation and nested PCR reads and lists one entry per CDR3 protein. The sample consists of under 150,000 distinct CDR3 sequences, around 21% of them appearing once. These data originate in a study of naive and memory T cell subsets. Overall study results and limits: Especially in CD8 cells, naive repertoires contained a few larger clonotypes, possibly CD45RA-re-expressing memory cells. No ground truth validated the naive and memory repertoire findings. TCR abundance followed a power law differing between naive and memory subsets.

With V trimmed by 2 bases and J by 3 bases, 2 bases remained unmatched. Germline V CDR1 and CDR2: LGHNA, YSLEER. CDR3 length equals 15 residues. This clonotype originated in a human donor in good health. Sequences were obtained from naive CD8+ T cells from blood. The J gene is TRBJ2-3, the V gene TRBV4-3; 10 bases are shared with TRBD1. The CDR3 DNA is TGCGCCAGCAGCCAACGGACAGGGGGAACAGATACGCAGTATTTT. It specifies CASSQRTGGTDTQYF.